Listed here is a single T cell receptor beta chain. What it binds is unknown. This sample was taken from a study of T-cell memory formation after mild COVID-19. Study-wide context: TCR clusters were mostly confined to one donor each. Whole-study findings and limits: Clones that got smaller from day 15 to 85 had even CD4/CD8, while clones growing later tipped toward CD4+.

CDR1 is LGHNA, CDR2 YSLEER, per germline. The CDR3 is made up of 13 amino acids. Trimming left V 0 bases short and J 6 bases short, with 5 bases between. TCRdb itself ran the 5' RACE reads through MiXCR, one entry per CDR3 protein. The data hold nearly 350,000 distinct CDR3 sequences, with around 13% observed a single time. The sample consisted of PBMCs or a T cell subset sorted from them (not recorded which). The V call is TRBV4-3, the J call TRBJ2-2; D is unclear. The TCR originated in a man aged 18 to 29 who had mild COVID-19 (a few samples of this study predate the infection). Cell type and time point are not known. CDR3 region: CASSQDPAGELFF. In DNA, the CDR3 is TGCGCCAGCAGCCAAGATCCCGCCGGGGAGCTGTTTTTT.